This T cell receptor (beta chain) was observed in a study of CD8+ T cells in alopecia areata. Study-level information: Treated patients were given 5 to 10 mg oral tofacitinib twice daily.

TCR sequencing used cDNA made by reverse transcription of extracted RNA. Produced via immunoSEQ multiplex PCR; TCRdb's table is partial and in-frame only. This table holds roughly 170,000 clones, about 63% found once. The sequencing here drew on CD4+ T cells sorted from blood, taken at week 0. The receptor comes from a human donor with alopecia areata.

The CDR3 nucleotides are TGCAGCAGCGGGGACACACCTGAGCAGTTCTTC. Amino acid sequence: CSSGDTPEQFF. The chain uses TRBV29-1 and TRBJ2-1; weak D call: TRBD2 (7 bases). Between the trimmed V and J ends, which lost 8 bases and 9 bases, there was a span of 14 bases. Germline CDR1 SQVTM, CDR2 ANQGSEA. CDR3 size: 11 residues.